These T cell receptor beta chains were read from a single sample in a study of T cell responses to AZD1222 COVID-19 vaccine. Using immunoSEQ multiplex PCR, the repertoire was profiled, and TCRdb retains in-frame clones only, with some absent. Here the sample spans 110,000 to 150,000 clones, 85% to 90% being singletons. The sample consisted of peripheral blood, taken on day 0 of AZD1222 vaccination. Source of these receptors: an adult in good health. Both conserved end residues are part of each CDR3. A D gene is named only where the DNA matches it firmly. A row's size may be missing; if present it is once, few, many or a size class.

V gene	J gene	D gene	clone size	CDR3 DNA	CDR3 protein
TRBV6-5	TRBJ2-1	NA	NA	TGTGCCAGCAGTTACAAGGGTTTTTTGGTAGGGGATGAGCAGTTCTTC	CASSYKGFLVGDEQFF
TRBV5-6	TRBJ1-1	NA	NA	TGTGCCAGCAGCCCTGAACTGGGGATGGCTGAAGCTTTCTTT	CASSPELGMAEAFF
TRBV11-2	TRBJ2-7	TRBD2	NA	TGTGCCAGCAGCTTAGGTAGCGGGAGAATCTACGAGCAGTACTTC	CASSLGSGRIYEQYF
TRBV7-2	TRBJ1-1	NA	NA	TGTGCCAGCAGCTTAGTGACGGGAGTGAACACTGAAGCTTTCTTT	CASSLVTGVNTEAFF
TRBV9	TRBJ2-5	TRBD1	NA	TGTGCCAGCAGCGTAACCGGGACAGGGCAAGAGACCCAGTACTTC	CASSVTGTGQETQYF
TRBV18	TRBJ2-5	NA	NA	TGTGCCAGCTCGCGCCAAGAGACCCAGTACTTC	CASSRQETQYF
TRBV18	TRBJ2-1	NA	NA	TGTGCCAGCTCACCCATGGCGGGCCAGTTCAATGAGCAGTTCTTC	CASSPMAGQFNEQFF
TRBV27	TRBJ1-1	NA	NA	TGTGCCAGCAGTTTAGTGGGGGAGAACACTGAAGCTTTCTTT	CASSLVGENTEAFF
TRBV7-9	TRBJ1-1	NA	NA	TGTGCCAGCAGCTTGACCACCAACACTGAAGCTTTCTTT	CASSLTTNTEAFF
TRBV7-9	TRBJ1-1	NA	NA	TGTGCCAGCAGAGACGGGTCCCTGAACACTGAAGCTTTCTTT	CASRDGSLNTEAFF
TRBV7-9	TRBJ1-4	NA	NA	TGTGCCAGCACCGGGCTGGCCCGGGGGGAAAAACTGTTTTTT	CASTGLARGEKLFF
TRBV5-1	TRBJ1-5	NA	NA	TGCGCCAGCAGCAGGGGAAACAATCAGCCCCAGCATTTT	CASSRGNNQPQHF
TRBV19	TRBJ1-4	NA	NA	TGTGCCAGTAGTATAGGAATTCGGGCTAGTAAACTGTTTTTT	CASSIGIRASKLFF
TRBV2	TRBJ1-3	TRBD1	few	TGTGCCAGCAGCAGATCGGGACAGGGGCCTGGAAACACCATATATTTT	CASSRSGQGPGNTIYF
TRBV5-1	TRBJ1-3	TRBD1	NA	TGCGCCAGCAGCCAAACAGGGGAACCGAACACCATATATTTT	CASSQTGEPNTIYF
TRBV12-3/TRBV12-4	TRBJ1-5	NA	NA	TGTGCCAGCACCCCGCGACAGAATCAGCCCCAGCATTTT	CASTPRQNQPQHF
TRBV9	TRBJ2-7	TRBD2	NA	TGTGCCAGCAGCGGGGGTGGTCCCGGGACTAGCTCCTACGAGCAGTACTTC	CASSGGGPGTSSYEQYF
TRBV10-3	TRBJ1-5	TRBD1	NA	TGTGCCATCAGTGAGGGGGACAGGGGCCAGGTTCAGCCCCAGCATTTT	CAISEGDRGQVQPQHF
TRBV5-5	TRBJ1-5	NA	NA	TGTGCCAGCAGCTTGGGAGACACGTCCAATCAGCCCCAGCATTTT	CASSLGDTSNQPQHF
TRBV7-8	TRBJ1-1	TRBD1	NA	TGTGCCAGCAGCTTGACAGGGGGCACTGAAGCTTTCTTT	CASSLTGGTEAFF